The source of this T cell receptor beta chain is a study of T cell repertoires in cytomegalovirus infection. Whole-study context: Public TCR beta signature analysis indicated the presence of both CMV infection and matching HLA type. Findings and limits, study-wide: The ex vivo response was dominated by HLA-C-restricted CMV-specific TCR beta clonotypes.

TCRdb re-called the reads with MiXCR, one entry per CDR3 protein. Of approximately 260,000 distinct CDR3 sequences in the sample, approximately 22% were seen once. Trimming stripped 6 bases from V and 5 bases from J, with 24 bases between. The CDR3 has 17 amino acids. Germline CDR1 and CDR2: MDHEN and SYDVKM. This clonotype turned up a few times. What it binds is unknown. The chain has TRBV28 and TRBJ2-3; maybe TRBD2 (5 bases). This sequence originates from a human donor in good health (CMV status not recorded). Some clones in this sample may be carry-over from other donors' samples. The sequencing here drew on cultured PBMCs, taken from culture after CMV antigen stimulation. CDR3 sequence (DNA): TGTGCCAGCAGCACCCCGTCTGCCAGCGGAAACCAAGATACGCAGTATTTT. Translation gives CASSTPSASGNQDTQYF.